The 21 T cell receptor beta chains below all came from one sample that was sequenced in a study of blood T cell repertoires in COVID-19. The assay was immunoSEQ multiplex PCR, and TCRdb's table has in-frame clones only and misses some. The profile shows about 240,000 clones, 80% to 85% of them singletons. Sequencing input: peripheral blood. The receptor source for this set is a woman aged 80 or over with COVID-19, enrolled during active disease.

The gene calls are TRBV19 and TRBJ1-5; tentative D call: TRBD1 (5 bases). The CDR3 spans 14 residues. Germline CDR1 LNHDA, CDR2 SQIVND (reference sequence). V lost 5 bases and J lost 9, with 17 bases in between. The CDR3 protein is CASSVSGGNGPQHF. The CDR3 DNA reads as TGTGCCAGTAGTGTTTCCGGGGGGAATGGGCCCCAGCATTTT.

The V call is TRBV4-1, the J call TRBJ1-5; possible D gene TRBD1, 6 bases. The CDR3 sequence is 18 residues long. V lost 1 base, J lost 6 bases, and 22 bases lay in between. Germline CDR1 and CDR2: MGHRA and YSYEKL. CDR3 in DNA: TGCGCCAGCAGCCAAGGGGGTGGGCAGGGGCGCGGCCGTCAGCCCCAGCATTTT. This encodes CASSQGGGQGRGRQPQHF.

The genes are TRBV7-9 and TRBJ1-6, with 10 positions matching TRBD1. Germline V gene data show CDR1 as SEHNR and CDR2 as FQNEAQ (reference sequence). The J segment lost 5 bases and the V segment lost 4 bases, leaving 2 bases of the junction unmatched. CDR3 size: 15 residues. CDR3 DNA sequence: TGTGCCAGCAGCTCCGGGACAGGGGATAATTCACCCCTCCACTTT. It codes for CASSSGTGDNSPLHF.

In this sample, this clone turned up a few times. The chain couples TRBV27 to TRBJ2-2, with TRBD2 identical over 13 bases. V gave up 10 bases and J gave up 4 bases; unmatched junction bases: 9. Germline CDR1 reads MNHEY; CDR2 reads SMNVEV (reference sequence). This CDR3 region has 16 residues. The CDR3 DNA sequence: TGTGCCACCCGGACTAGCGGGAGTACTCCCACCGGGGAGCTGTTTTTT. Translated, it gives CATRTSGSTPTGELFF.

There are a few counts of this clone. V is TRBV18 and J is TRBJ2-2, with a tentative D call TRBD1 (6 bases). The germline V gene encodes CDR1 KGHSH and CDR2 LQKENI. The CDR3 spans 16 residues. Trimming removed 2 bases at V and 6 bases at J, with 16 bases between. The CDR3 sequence is CASSPTRGSSAGELFF. For the CDR3, the DNA is TGTGCCAGCTCACCAACTAGGGGGAGTTCCGCCGGGGAGCTGTTTTTT.

The chain has TRBV5-1 and TRBJ2-2, with D possibly matching TRBD1 (6 bases). CDR3 length: 15 residues. The V end was cut by 1 base, the J end by 7 bases, with 14 bases between. The germline V gene has CDR1 SGHRS and CDR2 YFSETQ. CDR3 nucleotides: TGCGCCAGCAGCTTGTACGCAGGGGCGGACGGGGAGCTGTTTTTT. Its translation: CASSLYAGADGELFF.

This clone showed up just a few times. The chain recombines TRBV18 with TRBJ1-4; D is ambiguous. Germline V CDR1 and CDR2: KGHSH, LQKENI. Trimming shortened V by 2 bases and J by 8 bases, and 15 bases separated the two germline ends. The CDR3 runs to 15 residues. The CDR3 coding sequence is TGTGCCAGCTCACCATCGGCAGGCTTAAGAGAAAAACTGTTTTTT. Translation: CASSPSAGLREKLFF. Combining the CDR3 with reference TRBV18 and TRBJ1-4 gives the whole variable domain NAGVMQNPRHLVRRRGQEARLRCSPMKGHSHVYWYRQLPEEGLKFMVYLQKENIIDESGMPKERFSAEFPKEGPSILRIQQVVRGDSAAYFCASSPSAGLREKLFFGSGTQLSVL.

The V gene is TRBV30, the J gene TRBJ2-3; 8 bases line up with TRBD2. This CDR3 is built from 14 residues. Germline loops: CDR1 GTSNPN, CDR2 SVGIG (reference sequence). V lost 3 bases and J lost 5; bases outside the gene matches: 7. DNA of the CDR3: TGTGCCTGGAGCCTCCCGGGGGGGTTAGATACGCAGTATTTT. Its translation is CAWSLPGGLDTQYF. The full variable domain, its missing parts supplied by reference TRBV30 and TRBJ2-3, is SQTIHQWPATLVQPVGSPLSLECTVEGTSNPNLYWYRQAAGRGLQLLFYSVGIGQISSEVPQNLSASRPQDRQFILSSKKLLLSDSGFYLCAWSLPGGLDTQYFGPGTRLTVL.

The chain uses TRBV2 and TRBJ1-2; 7 positions match TRBD1. Germline values: CDR1 SNHLY, CDR2 FYNNEI. The CDR3 totals 15 residues. Germline trimming cut 5 bases from V and 2 bases from J; bases unmatched to any gene: 8. The CDR3 protein is CASSTPRGENYGYTF. CDR3 DNA: TGTGCCAGCAGTACGCCCAGGGGGGAAAACTATGGCTACACCTTC.

This sequence joins TRBV7-2 and TRBJ2-5, with D perhaps TRBD1 (5 bases). The germline V and J ends were trimmed by 1 base and 5 bases, with 14 bases remaining between them. Per the germline V gene, CDR1 is SGHTA and CDR2 is FQGNSA. The CDR3 extends over 15 amino acids. The CDR3 here is CASSLGGWGVETQYF. The CDR3 bases are TGTGCCAGCAGCTTAGGAGGTTGGGGCGTTGAGACCCAGTACTTC. Full variable domain (missing parts from reference TRBV7-2 and TRBJ2-5): GAGVSQSPSNKVTEKGKDVELRCDPISGHTALYWYRQSLGQGLEFLIYFQGNSAPDKSGLPSDRFSAERTGGSVSTLTIQRTQQEDSAVYLCASSLGGWGVETQYFGPGTRLLVL.

The V and J genes are TRBV5-4 and TRBJ2-5; TRBD1 agrees at 7 bases. CDR1 is SGHNT and CDR2 is YYREEE in the germline V gene (reference sequence). Trimming took 2 bases from V and 1 from J; bases not matched to a gene: 5. This CDR3 is built from 15 residues. CDR3 in DNA: TGTGCCAGCAGCTTACGACAGGGTGGCCAAGAGACCCAGTACTTC. Protein sequence: CASSLRQGGQETQYF.

This chain connects TRBV5-1 to TRBJ1-1, with D unresolved. The germline gives CDR1 SGHRS, CDR2 YFSETQ. This CDR3 contains 14 residues. Trimming took 6 bases from V and 1 from J, leaving 13 bases between them. The CDR3 nucleotides read TGCGCCAGCAATAAAGAAGGAGGGAACACTGAAGCTTTCTTT. Its protein product is CASNKEGGNTEAFF.

The rearrangement uses TRBV5-4 and TRBJ2-4, with TRBD1 as a possible D gene (6 bases). CDR1 is SGHNT, CDR2 YYREEE, per germline (reference sequence). CDR3 length: 13 residues. Trimming removed 3 bases from V and 6 bases from J, with 10 bases in between. As DNA, the CDR3 is TGTGCCAGCAGCTCTGCAGGGGTAAACATTCAGTACTTC. Its protein product is CASSSAGVNIQYF.

The chain recombines TRBV7-3 with TRBJ2-2; TRBD1 might be the D (6 bases). CDR3 length: 14 amino acids. CDR1 and CDR2 from the germline V gene are SGHTA and FQGTGA. With 5 bases removed from V and 0 bases from J, the gap between germline ends came to 7 bases. The CDR3 region has the DNA TGTGCCAGCAGCCGACAGGCGAACACCGGGGAGCTGTTTTTT. It translates to CASSRQANTGELFF.

Worth noting for this clone: One end of the junction varies from germline; a read error may be responsible. The chain combines TRBV9 with TRBJ1-4, with 7 positions matching TRBD1. Germline CDR1 is SGDLS and CDR2 is YYNGEE. This CDR3 is 15 amino acids long. The CDR3 loop reads CASGVGGTVGEKLFF. The CDR3 coding sequence is TGTGCCAGCGGCGTAGGTGGGACAGTCGGCGAAAAACTGTTTTTT.

The rearrangement uses TRBV6-1 and TRBJ2-7; 7 bases agree with TRBD2. There are 15 residues in the CDR3. Germline assignment: CDR1 MNHNS and CDR2 SASEGT. The junction had 3 bases not matched to a gene; V was cut back by 1 base and J by 0 bases. CDR3 bases: TGTGCCAGCAGTGAAGTTCTAGCGGTCTCCTACGAGCAGTACTTC. Residues: CASSEVLAVSYEQYF.

The rearrangement joins TRBV18 to TRBJ2-2; D might be TRBD1 (6 bases). The CDR3 totals 16 residues. V lost 3 bases to trimming and J lost 2 bases, with 13 bases between them. Germline V gene data show CDR1 as KGHSH and CDR2 as LQKENI. In DNA form, the CDR3 reads TGTGCCAGCTCACCCCGCATGGACAGAAACACCGGGGAGCTGTTTTTT. Translating it yields CASSPRMDRNTGELFF.

The gene calls are TRBV7-2 and TRBJ1-5; a possible D gene is TRBD1 (5 bases). The germline gives CDR1 SGHTA, CDR2 FQGNSA. There are 15 residues in the CDR3. V was trimmed by 5 bases and J by 0 bases, leaving 11 bases between them. The CDR3 loop reads CASSVLGDSNQPQHF. CDR3 in DNA: TGTGCCAGCAGCGTTTTAGGGGATAGCAATCAGCCCCAGCATTTT.

The chain joins TRBV7-6 to TRBJ1-2, with a weak D call TRBD1 (5 bases). From germline, CDR1 is SGHVS and CDR2 FNYEAQ. The CDR3 length is 16 residues. Deletions cut 2 bases from V and 6 bases from J, with 19 bases between. The CDR3 loop reads CASSLKGGAGSHGYTF. DNA for the CDR3: TGTGCCAGCAGCTTAAAGGGAGGGGCAGGGTCCCATGGCTACACCTTC.

The chain couples TRBV18 to TRBJ1-6; 7 bases are a match to TRBD1. The ends lost 4 bases at V and 4 bases at J; junction bases unmatched: 4. The length of the CDR3 is 15 residues. CDR1 is KGHSH and CDR2 is LQKENI in the germline V gene. The CDR3 coding sequence is TGTGCCAGCTCACGGGACAGCCTTTATAATTCACCCCTCCACTTT. As protein: CASSRDSLYNSPLHF.

The genes are TRBV7-9 and TRBJ2-2; TRBD2 might be the D (5 bases). Germline V CDR1 and CDR2: SEHNR, FQNEAQ (reference sequence). With 5 bases removed from V and 6 bases from J, the gap between germline ends came to 19 bases. The CDR3 contains 16 residues. In DNA form, the CDR3 reads TGTGCCAGCAGCCTGGGTGGGTCGGGATTCGCCGGGGAGCTGTTTTTT. Translating it yields CASSLGGSGFAGELFF.